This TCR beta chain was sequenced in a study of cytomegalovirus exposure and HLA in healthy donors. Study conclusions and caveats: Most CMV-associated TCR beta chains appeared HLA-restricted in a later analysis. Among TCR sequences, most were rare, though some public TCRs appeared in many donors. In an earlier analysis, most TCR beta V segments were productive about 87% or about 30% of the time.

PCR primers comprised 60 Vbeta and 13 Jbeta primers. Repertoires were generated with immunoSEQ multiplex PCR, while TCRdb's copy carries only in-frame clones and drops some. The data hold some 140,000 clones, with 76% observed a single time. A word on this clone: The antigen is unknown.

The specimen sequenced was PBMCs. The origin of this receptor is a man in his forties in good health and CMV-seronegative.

DNA for the CDR3: TGTGCCAGTAGTATTCGGGGGGGAAACACTGAAGCTTTCTTT. It translates to CASSIRGGNTEAFF. V gene TRBV19 combines with J gene TRBJ1-1; a weak D match, TRBD1 (5 bases). V was cut by 3 bases and J by 2 bases, with 10 bases left in between. The CDR3 has 14 residues. Germline V gene lookup returns CDR1 LNHDA and CDR2 SQIVND (reference sequence).